This T cell receptor beta chain is drawn from a study of T cell responses to AZD1222 COVID-19 vaccine. Study observations and caveats: Recipients of two AZD1222 doses showed rising Spike-specific TCR breadth and depth. Clonal diversity was possibly underestimated, and white British individuals and females predominated among donors. Sampling captured repertoires only after the peak T cell response.

Comments on this clone: Its antigen is as yet unknown.

Profiled with immunoSEQ multiplex PCR; TCRdb holds only in-frame clones, not every one. The data contain roughly 91,000 clones, more than 75% of them singletons. V lost 2 bases and J 4 bases, leaving 8 bases between the germline ends. CDR1 is MNHEY, CDR2 SVGAGI, per germline. The CDR3 is made up of 13 amino acids. Sequences were derived from peripheral blood, sampled on day 0 of AZD1222 vaccination. This receptor was obtained from an adult in good health. The chain is built from TRBV6-5 and TRBJ1-1, with no clear D. CDR3 coding DNA: TGTGCCAGCAGTTACCACCGGGGCACTGAAGCTTTCTTT. This sequence encodes CASSYHRGTEAFF.